Shown below are 12 T cell receptor beta chains from a single sample sequenced in a study of CD4+ T cells in melanoma. TCRdb's copy holds only in-frame clones and misses some; the assay was immunoSEQ multiplex PCR. The profile covers more than 110,000 clones, with around 90% appearing a single time and 1.5% taken by the ten largest. The receptors shown here come from a human donor with melanoma.

The V and J genes are TRBV13 and TRBJ2-5; 10 nucleotides agree with TRBD2. Germline V gene sequence: CDR1 PRHDT, CDR2 FYEKMQ (reference sequence). The CDR3 sequence is 16 residues long. After removal of 2 bases from V and 0 bases from J, the junction contained 3 bases not matched to a gene. In DNA form, the CDR3 reads TGTGCCAGCAGCTTAAAGACTAGCGGGCACCAAGAGACCCAGTACTTC. This sequence encodes CASSLKTSGHQETQYF.

V and J are TRBV18 and TRBJ1-2; 7 bases line up with TRBD1. CDR3 size: 15 residues. V lost 4 bases to trimming and J lost 0 bases; unmatched junction nucleotides: 5. The germline CDR1 and CDR2 sequences are KGHSH and LQKENI. Here the CDR3 DNA reads TGTGCCAGCTCACTACGACAGGGCCCTAACTATGGCTACACCTTC. It codes for CASSLRQGPNYGYTF.

This rearrangement joins TRBV5-3 to TRBJ1-3, with a possible D match to TRBD1 (5 bases). TRBV5-3 is known as an ORF, though its function is uncertain. Trimming stripped 1 base from V and 0 bases from J, with 26 bases between. CDR3 length: 21 amino acids. CDR3 coding DNA: TGTGCCAGAAGCTTGTTCGGGACCCTTGCCCGGGCCAAACACTCTGGAAACACCATATATTTT. Translated: CARSLFGTLARAKHSGNTIYF.

This rearrangement joins TRBV5-4 to TRBJ1-2, with D uncertain. The CDR3 contains 13 residues. In germline, CDR1 is SGHNT, CDR2 YYREEE (reference sequence). V dropped 3 bases and J dropped 2 bases, with 8 bases sitting between them. CDR3 region: CASSSPGNYGYTF. CDR3 in DNA: TGTGCCAGCAGCTCGCCGGGCAACTATGGCTACACCTTC.

J is TRBJ2-5 and V is TRBV9, with 9 bases fitting TRBD1. The CDR3 runs to 17 residues. Germline-derived CDR1 and CDR2 are SGDLS and YYNGEE. V shed 1 base, J shed 5 bases, and the junction held 12 bases outside the gene matches. The CDR3 spells CASSVTSGTGNEETQYF. The CDR3 coding sequence is TGTGCCAGCAGCGTAACTTCCGGGACAGGGAATGAGGAGACCCAGTACTTC.

CDR3 in DNA: TGTGCCACCCTCCCGTCGGGACAGGGGATCGGGGAGCTGTTTTTT. This codes for CATLPSGQGIGELFF. This chain uses TRBV6-1 with TRBJ2-2, with 10 bases identical to TRBD1. The length of the CDR3 is 15 residues. V trimming: 10 bases; J trimming: 7 bases; junction bases outside the gene matches: 12. CDR1 MNHNS and CDR2 SASEGT come from the germline V gene.

This chain uses TRBV7-7 with TRBJ1-2, with TRBD1 identical over 7 bases. The CDR3 has 15 amino acids. Germline V CDR1 and CDR2: SSHAT, FNYEAQ (reference sequence). J was trimmed by 2 bases and V by 6 bases; bases with no gene match: 9. CDR3 DNA sequence: TGTGCCAGCAGGGGAACAGGGGCTGGCAACTATGGCTACACCTTC. This sequence encodes CASRGTGAGNYGYTF. The full variable domain, completed using reference TRBV7-7 and TRBJ1-2, is GAGVSQSPRYKVTKRGQDVTLRCDPISSHATLYWYQQALGQGPEFLTYFNYEAQPDKSGLPSDRFSAERPEGSISTLTIQRTEQRDSAMYRCASRGTGAGNYGYTFGSGTRLTVV.

On this clone: One junction end disagrees with the germline gene, perhaps due to a read error. This chain links TRBV9 with TRBJ1-1; weak D call: TRBD1 (6 bases). The CDR3 extends over 16 amino acids. In germline, CDR1 is SGDLS, CDR2 YYNGEE. The CDR3 loop reads CASSPAGGGRSLGHRF. The CDR3 DNA follows: TGTGCCAGCAGCCCGGCTGGGGGAGGGCGAAGTTTGGGACACCGGTTT.

The chain recombines TRBV18 with TRBJ2-7; TRBD1 matches at 9 bases. The CDR3 has 17 amino acids. The germline CDR1 and CDR2 sequences are KGHSH and LQKENI. V dropped 2 bases and J dropped 1; count of bases not matched to a gene: 9. The CDR3 DNA is TGTGCCAGCTCACCAATAGTGGGACAGGGCTCTTCCTACGAGCAGTACTTC. Protein product: CASSPIVGQGSSYEQYF.

The chain is built from TRBV7-5 and TRBJ2-7; the D call TRBD1 from the table was never checked on the DNA. TRBV7-5 is marked as a pseudogene. This CDR3 has 15 amino acids. The CDR3: CARSRPVGADYEQYF. CDR3 coding DNA: TGTGCCAGAAGCCGCCCGGTGGGGGCGGATTACGAGCAGTACTTC.

The chain combines TRBV18 with TRBJ1-2, with D unclear. The germline CDR1 and CDR2 sequences are KGHSH and LQKENI. V was cut by 1 base and J by 2 bases, with 17 bases left in between. The CDR3 contains 17 residues. CDR3 coding DNA: TGTGCCAGCTCACCACAAAGCGGATGGGGAGCCAACTATGGCTACACCTTC. Amino acids: CASSPQSGWGANYGYTF.

The chain couples TRBV5-1 to TRBJ1-1; tentative D call: TRBD1 (5 bases). V lost 0 bases and J 0 bases, leaving 6 bases between the germline ends. The CDR3 totals 14 residues. The germline V gene encodes CDR1 SGHRS and CDR2 YFSETQ. CDR3 in DNA: TGCGCCAGCAGCTTGGGGGACTTGAACACTGAAGCTTTCTTT. Amino acid sequence: CASSLGDLNTEAFF.